This TCR beta chain originates from a study of shared clonotypes between healthy human individuals. The wider study: The plates for each donor numbered three CD4 naive, three CD4 memory, two CD8 naive and one CD8 memory.

Study results and limitations: In contrast to clonotypes shared by all four donors, non-shared clonotypes had lower generation probabilities.

As regards this clone: Its antigen is not known.

The study separated CD4+ cells into CD45RA+ naive and CD45RA-negative memory subsets. The germline V and J ends were trimmed by 3 bases and 2 bases, with 9 bases remaining between them. Germline V gives CDR1 SGHKS, CDR2 YYEKEE (reference sequence). CDR3 size: 14 residues. Per the original data handling: ImmunoSEQ junction-only sequences lacked quality scores, so their filtering differed. Sequenced by immunoSEQ multiplex PCR; TCRdb stores in-frame clones only, minus some. V, J and clone size derive from that table, while D and trimming were established from the DNA sequence. The profile shows approximately 1,500,000 clones, roughly 98% of them singletons.

The TCR comes from a man between 25 and 39 years old in good health. The material sequenced was naive CD4+ T cells sorted from blood. Subset described: CD45RA+ positively selected. This chain connects TRBV5-5 to TRBJ2-1; D may match TRBD1 or TRBD2 (5 bases each). CDR3: CASSWDRTYNEQFF. DNA of the CDR3: TGTGCCAGCAGCTGGGACCGTACCTACAATGAGCAGTTCTTC.